This TCR beta chain is from a study of blood T cell repertoires in COVID-19. Germline CDR1 and CDR2: SGDLS and YYNGEE. The CDR3 runs to 15 residues. The germline V and J ends were trimmed by 3 bases and 4 bases, with 14 bases remaining between them. In the study's own analysis: By means of reference gene primer amplification, nucleated cell counts were estimated. Profiled with immunoSEQ multiplex PCR; TCRdb holds only in-frame clones, not every one. The DNA was the basis for D and trimming; V, J and clone size are from that table. The sample holds about 82,000 clones, about 78% seen once. The sequence came from a man aged 55 to 70 with COVID-19, enrolled during active disease. J is TRBJ2-1 and V is TRBV9, with D possibly being TRBD2 (5 bases). Sequencing used peripheral blood. CDR3 amino acids: CASSARTGFYNEQFF. The CDR3 DNA reads TGTGCCAGCAGCGCCCGGACTGGATTTTACAATGAGCAGTTCTTC. Complete variable domain (other parts from reference TRBV9 and TRBJ2-1): DSGVTQTPKHLITATGQRVTLRCSPRSGDLSVYWYQQSLDQGLQFLIQYYNGEERAKGNILERFSAQQFPDLHSELNLSSLELGDSALYFCASSARTGFYNEQFFGPGTRLTVL.